The 2 T cell receptor beta chains below all came from one sample that was sequenced in a study of T cell responses to AZD1222 COVID-19 vaccine. TCRdb keeps only in-frame clones here, not all; method: immunoSEQ multiplex PCR. The table has 65,000 to 80,000 clones, about 91% seen once; the top ten hold roughly 6.8%. The material was peripheral blood, obtained on day 0 of MenACWY control vaccination. These receptors came from an adult in good health.

The chain has TRBV6-2 or TRBV6-3 and TRBJ2-3, with 7 bases matching TRBD1. Trimming took 5 bases from V and 6 from J; bases not matched to a gene: 5. The CDR3 consists of 13 residues. CDR1 is MNHEY, CDR2 SVGEGT, per germline. CDR3 amino acids: CASSKGARDTQYF. CDR3 DNA sequence: TGTGCCAGCAGTAAGGGGGCCCGGGATACGCAGTATTTT.

The CDR3 DNA reads as TGTGCCAGTGCTCTGGATTCTAACTATGGCTACACCTTC. Encoded protein: CASALDSNYGYTF. V usage is TRBV6-6 and J usage is TRBJ1-2; D gene uncertain. This CDR3 is 13 amino acids long. Germline V gene sequence: CDR1 MNHNY, CDR2 SVGAGI (reference sequence). V was cut by 9 bases and J by 0 bases, with 11 bases left in between.